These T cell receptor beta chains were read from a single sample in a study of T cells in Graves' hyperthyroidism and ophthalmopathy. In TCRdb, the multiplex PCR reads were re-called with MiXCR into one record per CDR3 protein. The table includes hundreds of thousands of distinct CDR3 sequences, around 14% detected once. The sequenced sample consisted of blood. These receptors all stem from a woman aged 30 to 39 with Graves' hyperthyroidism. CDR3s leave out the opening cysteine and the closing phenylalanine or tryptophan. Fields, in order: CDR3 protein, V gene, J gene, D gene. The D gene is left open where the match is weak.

AISPTLSFSGNTIY	TRBV10-3	TRBJ1-3	-
ASMAGITYEQY	TRBV28	TRBJ2-7	-
ASSDTGRSEAF	TRBV10-1	TRBJ1-1	-
ASSPEGQIGGNEQY	TRBV5-1	TRBJ2-7	TRBD1
ASSRKGVNKNIQY	TRBV19	TRBJ2-4	-
ATSDTQNQPQH	TRBV24-1	TRBJ1-5	-
ASSLIRSEAF	TRBV7-9	TRBJ1-1	-
ASSLRSNQPQH	TRBV12-3/TRBV12-4	TRBJ1-5	-
ASSLTGSYNEQF	TRBV7-9	TRBJ2-1	-
ASSVGVGGSQVGQF	TRBV9	TRBJ2-1	-
ASSYSVRDRGRNEQF	TRBV6-2/TRBV6-3	TRBJ2-1	TRBD1
SAVRAVDTEAF	TRBV20-1	TRBJ1-1	-
SGPPGQRQETQY	TRBV20-1	TRBJ2-5	-
AGSVGDATNEKLF	TRBV9	TRBJ1-4	-
ASSRGKTGQRGGNTIY	TRBV5-1	TRBJ1-3	-
ASSRNEGAGNTIY	TRBV12-3/TRBV12-4	TRBJ1-3	TRBD1
ASSLSGTADTQY	TRBV11-2	TRBJ2-3	TRBD1
SARGSISGNTIY	TRBV20-1	TRBJ1-3	-
SARALGGVTGELF	TRBV20-1	TRBJ2-2	TRBD2